This is a list of T cell receptor beta chains from one sample in a study of blood T cell repertoires in COVID-19. Assay used: immunoSEQ multiplex PCR; TCRdb lists only in-frame clones, some missing. The data show approximately 180,000 clones, with more than 75% seen just once and approximately 18% held by the top ten. Input material: peripheral blood. The receptors derive from a person aged 65 to 79 with COVID-19, enrolled during active disease. Each CDR3 is given with its conserved first and last residue. Fields, in order: D gene, clone size, J gene, V gene, CDR3 protein, CDR3 DNA. A D gene is named only where the DNA matches it firmly. A clone size is listed for some rows: how often the clone was seen (once, few, many), or a class if it is expanded.

D: -
size: -
J: TRBJ2-5
V: TRBV11-3
CDR3: CASSSSAGAVGTQYF
DNA: TGTGCCAGCAGCTCCTCAGCGGGCGCGGTGGGGACCCAGTACTTC

D: TRBD2
size: -
J: TRBJ2-1
V: TRBV15
CDR3: CATSGSGREQFF
DNA: TGTGCCACCAGCGGGAGCGGGAGGGAGCAGTTCTTC

D: -
size: -
J: TRBJ2-1
V: TRBV5-4
CDR3: CASGDSGRREQFF
DNA: TGTGCCAGCGGGGACTCGGGGAGGAGGGAGCAGTTCTTC

D: -
size: -
J: TRBJ2-7
V: TRBV19
CDR3: CANSTGTNKYEQYF
DNA: TGTGCCAATTCGACCGGGACAAACAAGTACGAGCAGTACTTC

D: TRBD1
size: -
J: TRBJ2-2
V: TRBV2
CDR3: CASTGTGLTGELFF
DNA: TGTGCCAGCACCGGGACAGGGCTAACCGGGGAGCTGTTTTTT

D: TRBD1
size: -
J: TRBJ1-2
V: TRBV5-1
CDR3: CASSGKDRGDPGGYTF
DNA: TGCGCCAGCAGCGGGAAGGACAGGGGGGACCCTGGCGGCTACACCTTC

D: TRBD2
size: once
J: TRBJ2-5
V: TRBV7-8
CDR3: CASTAYTASGSKETQYF
DNA: TGTGCCAGCACAGCTTACACGGCTAGCGGGAGTAAAGAGACCCAGTACTTC

D: -
size: -
J: TRBJ2-3
V: TRBV19
CDR3: CASRKQGTGTDTQYF
DNA: TGTGCCAGTCGGAAACAGGGAACGGGCACAGATACGCAGTATTTT

D: TRBD2
size: -
J: TRBJ2-2
V: TRBV6-5
CDR3: CASSPPQGGTGELFF
DNA: TGTGCCAGCAGCCCGCCCCAGGGAGGGACCGGGGAGCTGTTTTTT

D: -
size: -
J: TRBJ1-4
V: TRBV19
CDR3: CASSPSGSLNEKLFF
DNA: TGTGCCAGTAGTCCCTCGGGGAGCCTTAATGAAAAACTGTTTTTT

D: -
size: -
J: TRBJ1-6
V: TRBV28
CDR3: CASSFGEKTSPLHF
DNA: TGTGCCAGCAGTTTCGGGGAGAAGACTTCACCCCTCCACTTT

D: -
size: once
J: TRBJ1-5
V: TRBV5-3
CDR3: CARRYMARINQPQHF
DNA: TGTGCCAGAAGGTACATGGCCAGGATCAATCAGCCCCAGCATTTT

D: -
size: -
J: TRBJ2-6
V: TRBV5-4
CDR3: CASSYSGANVLTF
DNA: TGTGCCAGCAGTTACTCTGGGGCCAACGTCCTGACTTTC

D: TRBD2
size: -
J: TRBJ2-1
V: TRBV18
CDR3: CASSPPLAGGEQFF
DNA: TGTGCCAGCTCACCACCCCTAGCGGGAGGGGAGCAGTTCTTC